This T cell receptor beta chain was identified in a study of cytomegalovirus exposure and HLA in healthy donors. Whole-study context: Ancestry clustering placed about 86% of over 300 genotyped donors in the Caucasian-associated cluster. Findings and limits, study-wide: Researchers left out some V segments, among them TRBV6-2 and TRBV6-3, as indistinguishable.

The CDR3 is made up of 14 amino acids. The V and J ends lost 8 bases and 7 bases, in that order; junction bases with no gene match: 8. Germline assignment: CDR1 MNHEY and CDR2 SVGAGI. About this clone itself: What it binds is unknown.

60 Vbeta and 13 Jbeta primers were used in PCR. Profiling relied on immunoSEQ multiplex PCR, and the TCRdb table lists in-frame clones only, not all of them. The sample contains approximately 100,000 clones, about 79% of which appear only once. This clonotype was sampled from a human donor in good health. Material for sequencing was PBMCs. The chain couples TRBV6-5 to TRBJ1-6, with 7 bases lining up with TRBD1. The CDR3 nucleotides read TGTGCCAGCCAGAACAGGGGAAACAATTCACCCCTCCACTTT. This gives the protein CASQNRGNNSPLHF.